Presented here are 31 T cell receptor beta chains from one specimen sequenced in a study of blood T cell repertoires in COVID-19. Data came from immunoSEQ multiplex PCR; TCRdb stores just in-frame clones and leaves some out. The table shows 150,000 to 200,000 clones, with roughly nine tenths occurring only once. Sequencing used peripheral blood. The receptor source for this set is a woman over 75 in a cohort sampled during active or convalescent COVID-19.

CDR3 sequence: CASSPSGYNQPQHF. CDR3 bases: TGTGCCAGCAGCCCCTCAGGGTACAATCAGCCCCAGCATTTT. The chain has TRBV3-1 (or the pseudogene TRBV3-2) and TRBJ1-5; D perhaps matches TRBD1 (5 bases). V gave up 4 bases and J gave up 3 bases, with 10 bases separating them. The germline V gene encodes CDR1 LGHDT and CDR2 YNNKEL (reference sequence). The CDR3 runs 14 residues.

This clone showed up just once. The CDR3 DNA follows: TGCGCCAGCAGCGACAGACAGGGTCCTTATAGCAATCAGCCCCAGCATTTT. This codes for CASSDRQGPYSNQPQHF. The chain links TRBV10-2 to TRBJ1-5; TRBD1 aligns across 7 bases. This CDR3 has 17 amino acids. Trimming at V came to 6 bases and at J to 0 bases, leaving 11 bases not matched to a gene. CDR1 and CDR2 from the germline V gene are WSHSY and SAAADI.

This clone was counted only a few times. V and J are TRBV11-2 and TRBJ2-7; tentatively, D is TRBD1 (5 bases). The V end was cut by 6 bases, the J end by 3 bases, with 21 bases between. CDR3 length: 16 amino acids. Germline assignment: CDR1 SGHAT and CDR2 FQNNGV. CDR3 residues: CASSPRQPKTIYEQYF. The CDR3 bases are TGTGCCAGCAGTCCTCGACAGCCGAAAACGATCTACGAGCAGTACTTC.

The chain uses TRBV5-1 and TRBJ2-2; a weak D match, TRBD2 (6 bases). Trimming took 0 bases from V and 6 from J, leaving 12 bases between them. Germline V gene data show CDR1 as SGHRS and CDR2 as YFSETQ. The CDR3 runs 15 residues. DNA for the CDR3: TGCGCCAGCAGCTTGGAATCGGCGGGATCCGGGGAGCTGTTTTTT. This sequence encodes CASSLESAGSGELFF.

The chain uses TRBV27 and TRBJ1-5; D remains unclear. V lost 0 bases and J 4 bases, leaving 10 bases between the germline ends. The CDR3 is made up of 15 amino acids. Per germline, CDR1 MNHEY and CDR2 SMNVEV (reference sequence). The CDR3 bases are TGTGCCAGCAGTTTATCGAGGCGGGGTAATCAGCCCCAGCATTTT. This translates into CASSLSRRGNQPQHF.

The V and J genes are TRBV6-1 and TRBJ1-1; D ambiguous. This CDR3 has 12 amino acids. V was cut by 2 bases and J by 4 bases, with 5 bases left in between. The V gene's germline CDR1 is MNHNS and CDR2 SASEGT. The chain's CDR3 is CASSEPGTEAFF. The CDR3 region has the DNA TGTGCCAGCAGTGAACCAGGCACTGAAGCTTTCTTT.

The rearrangement links TRBV6-2 or TRBV6-3 to TRBJ1-3; D not resolved. This CDR3 contains 15 residues. CDR1 and CDR2 (germline): MNHEY, SVGEGT. V lost 2 bases and J lost 0, with 8 bases in between. The CDR3: CASSYPSVSGNTIYF. CDR3 bases: TGTGCCAGCAGTTACCCTTCGGTCTCTGGAAACACCATATATTTT.

The rearrangement uses TRBV5-1 and TRBJ1-3; D may be TRBD1 (5 bases). Germline V gene lookup returns CDR1 SGHRS and CDR2 YFSETQ. V was clipped by 3 bases and J by 4 bases, with 11 bases between them. The length of the CDR3 is 14 residues. The CDR3 spells CASSSDTLGNTIYF. The CDR3 DNA reads TGCGCCAGCAGCTCGGACACTCTAGGAAACACCATATATTTT.

This chain connects TRBV5-1 to TRBJ1-1; maybe TRBD1 (5 bases). V lost 2 bases to trimming and J lost 0 bases, with 5 bases between them. CDR1 and CDR2 (germline): SGHRS, YFSETQ. This CDR3 contains 13 residues. The CDR3 sequence is CASSLGVNTEAFF. CDR3 bases: TGCGCCAGCAGCTTAGGGGTGAACACTGAAGCTTTCTTT.

The chain carries TRBV24-1 and TRBJ2-1, with TRBD2 matching over 14 bases. Germline V CDR1 and CDR2: KGHDR, SFDVKD. This CDR3 is built from 20 residues. Germline trimming cut 3 bases from V and 2 bases from J; bases unmatched to any gene: 11. CDR3 protein: CATSDPLQTSGRDTYNEQFF. CDR3 coding DNA: TGTGCCACCAGTGATCCCCTCCAGACTAGCGGGAGGGACACCTACAATGAGCAGTTCTTC.

The chain recombines TRBV4-1 with TRBJ1-5, with D possibly being TRBD1 (6 bases). This CDR3 is 14 amino acids long. Germline loops: CDR1 MGHRA, CDR2 YSYEKL. The V and J ends lost 11 bases and 3 bases respectively, with 17 bases between them. The CDR3 DNA reads TGCGCCTCGACACAGGGACCCACCAATCAGCCCCAGCATTTT. It codes for CASTQGPTNQPQHF.

The CDR3 region has the DNA TGTGCCTGGTCCCCAGGAACGCAGACCCAGTACTTC. Translated, it gives CAWSPGTQTQYF. The rearrangement joins TRBV30 to TRBJ2-5; D gene uncertain. Between the trimmed V and J ends, which lost 5 bases and 6 bases, there was a span of 13 bases. The CDR3 covers 12 residues. Per the germline V gene, CDR1 is GTSNPN and CDR2 is SVGIG (reference sequence).

This chain connects TRBV19 to TRBJ2-2; 8 bases align to TRBD2. Trimming removed 3 bases from V and 1 base from J; junction bases left unmatched: 4. Germline V gene lookup returns CDR1 LNHDA and CDR2 SQIVND (reference sequence). The length of the CDR3 is 16 residues. The DNA of the CDR3 is TGTGCCAGTAGTATGTACGCGGGAGGGAACACCGGGGAGCTGTTTTTT. Translation gives CASSMYAGGNTGELFF.

This clone was observed a single time. This chain connects TRBV15 to TRBJ1-2; D gene unclear. CDR1 and CDR2 from the germline V gene are LNHNV and YYDKDF (reference sequence). The CDR3 length is 15 residues. With 3 bases removed from V and 3 bases from J, the gap between germline ends came to 14 bases. The CDR3 reads CATSRDWEVDYGYTF. CDR3 in DNA: TGTGCCACCAGCAGGGATTGGGAGGTGGACTATGGCTACACCTTC.

The V gene is TRBV11-2, the J gene TRBJ2-1; TRBD2 matches 12 bases. This CDR3 is 17 amino acids long. Germline V CDR1 and CDR2: SGHAT, FQNNGV. Unmatched junction bases numbered 8, after V lost 0 bases and J lost 8 bases. The CDR3 bases are TGTGCCAGCAGCTTAGATAGAGGACTAGCGGGAAGTGATGAGCAGTTCTTC. This translates into CASSLDRGLAGSDEQFF.

This chain uses TRBV24-1 with TRBJ1-2; the D gene is possibly TRBD1 (5 bases). V was trimmed by 4 bases and J by 1 base, leaving 9 bases between them. Germline-derived CDR1 and CDR2 are KGHDR and SFDVKD. The CDR3 runs 14 residues. CDR3 sequence reads: CATSDPTVNYGYTF. DNA for the CDR3: TGTGCCACCAGTGACCCGACAGTTAACTATGGCTACACCTTC.

The rearrangement joins TRBV30 to TRBJ1-6; D uncertain. This CDR3 contains 15 residues. In germline, CDR1 is GTSNPN, CDR2 SVGIG (reference sequence). V was pared by 7 bases and J by 0 bases, with 13 bases between. CDR3: CASAHPSSYNSPLHF. CDR3 in DNA: TGTGCCTCCGCCCACCCGAGCTCCTATAATTCACCCCTCCACTTT.

The rearrangement uses TRBV6-2 or TRBV6-3 and TRBJ2-7; 7 bases are shared with TRBD2. Germline trimming cut 5 bases from V and 2 bases from J; bases unmatched to any gene: 9. The CDR3 has 15 residues. Germline CDR1 reads MNHEY; CDR2 reads SVGEGT. CDR3 in DNA: TGTGCCAGCAGTCCAGGACTAGATCTCCCCTACGAGCAGTACTTC. It specifies CASSPGLDLPYEQYF.

The DNA of the CDR3 is TGTGCCAGCAGCGTCGGACAGAGCTATGGCTACACCTTC. Its translation is CASSVGQSYGYTF. V usage is TRBV9 and J usage is TRBJ1-2, with a weak D call TRBD1 (6 bases). Per the germline V gene, CDR1 is SGDLS and CDR2 is YYNGEE. Trimming removed 2 bases from V and 4 bases from J, with 9 bases in between. The length of the CDR3 is 13 residues.

This chain connects TRBV19 to TRBJ1-1, with no clear D. The CDR3 is 14 residues long. Germline V gene sequence: CDR1 LNHDA, CDR2 SQIVND (reference sequence). V was trimmed by 3 bases and J by 4 bases, leaving 12 bases between them. The CDR3 bases are TGTGCCAGTAGTATGCGGGGATACGGCACTGAAGCTTTCTTT. Protein sequence: CASSMRGYGTEAFF.

The rearrangement links TRBV5-1 to TRBJ2-3; D might be TRBD2 (5 bases). The CDR3 spans 14 residues. The V gene's germline CDR1 is SGHRS and CDR2 YFSETQ. The V end was cut by 0 bases, the J end by 6 bases, with 11 bases between. CDR3 amino acids: CASSLGTSSDTQYF. The CDR3 DNA follows: TGCGCCAGCAGCTTGGGTACTAGTTCCGATACGCAGTATTTT. The whole variable domain, remainder taken from reference TRBV5-1 and TRBJ2-3, is KAGVTQTPRYLIKTRGQQVTLSCSPISGHRSVSWYQQTPGQGLQFLFEYFSETQRNKGNFPGRFSGRQFSNSRSEMNVSTLELGDSALYLCASSLGTSSDTQYFGPGTRLTVL.

V gene TRBV11-3 combines with J gene TRBJ1-6; D unresolved. Germline V gene sequence: CDR1 SGHNT, CDR2 YENEEA. Trimming pared 3 bases from V and 6 bases from J, leaving 9 bases between. This CDR3 contains 14 residues. This CDR3 reads CASSLGIRNSPLHF. CDR3 DNA sequence: TGTGCCAGCAGCTTGGGCATTCGTAATTCACCCCTCCACTTT.

The V gene is TRBV6-6, the J gene TRBJ1-6, with TRBD1 matching over 9 bases. Germline CDR1 reads MNHNY; CDR2 reads SVGAGI (reference sequence). The CDR3 is made up of 16 amino acids. Unmatched junction bases numbered 10, after V lost 7 bases and J lost 6 bases. This chain's CDR3 is CASTYGRDRANSPLHF. Here the CDR3 DNA reads TGTGCCAGCACCTACGGCCGGGACAGGGCTAATTCACCCCTCCACTTT.

The chain links TRBV28 to TRBJ2-1, with TRBD1 identical over 8 bases. Trimming took 6 bases from V and 0 from J; bases not matched to a gene: 10. The CDR3 spans 17 residues. The V gene's germline CDR1 is MDHEN and CDR2 SYDVKM. CDR3 sequence (DNA): TGTGCCAGCAGCATATACCCAGGGACAGGCTCCTACAATGAGCAGTTCTTC. Amino acids: CASSIYPGTGSYNEQFF.

The rearrangement joins TRBV6-5 to TRBJ2-3; a possible D gene is TRBD1 (6 bases). There are 13 residues in the CDR3. Trimming left V 7 bases short and J 5 bases short, with 13 bases between. The V gene's germline CDR1 is MNHEY and CDR2 SVGAGI. For the CDR3, the DNA is TGTGCCAGCAACAGGGATTTGCAAGATACGCAGTATTTT. Protein product: CASNRDLQDTQYF.

The chain recombines TRBV6-6 with TRBJ2-2; D call uncertain. CDR3 length: 14 residues. Germline V lookup: CDR1 MNHNY, CDR2 SVGAGI (reference sequence). V lost 7 bases, J lost 3 bases, and 12 bases lay in between. The CDR3, as DNA: TGTGCCAGCATCGAAGCCGGTTACACCGGGGAGCTGTTTTTT. Amino acid sequence: CASIEAGYTGELFF.

The rearrangement links TRBV29-1 to TRBJ2-1, with TRBD2 matching 8 bases. CDR3 length: 15 amino acids. Germline trimming cut 8 bases from V and 4 bases from J; bases unmatched to any gene: 13. Per the germline V gene, CDR1 is SQVTM and CDR2 is ANQGSEA. CDR3 amino acids: CSTTRGSGMYNEQFF. The CDR3 DNA follows: TGCAGCACTACAAGGGGTAGCGGGATGTACAATGAGCAGTTCTTC.

The genes are TRBV10-3 and TRBJ1-2, with 9 positions matching TRBD1. V gave up 2 bases and J gave up 4 bases; unmatched junction bases: 5. This CDR3 is built from 15 residues. Germline lookup yields CDR1 ENHRY and CDR2 SYGVKD. The CDR3 DNA is TGTGCCATCAGTGAGGCGGGACAGGGCGCCTATGGCTACACCTTC. Translating gives CAISEAGQGAYGYTF.

The rearrangement joins TRBV7-2 to TRBJ2-7; 7 bases match TRBD1. Germline values: CDR1 SGHTA, CDR2 FQGNSA. This CDR3 has 15 amino acids. V shed 2 bases, J shed 2 bases, and the junction held 6 bases outside the gene matches. CDR3 DNA: TGTGCCAGCAGCTTAAGGGGGACAGCCCCCTACGAGCAGTACTTC. Residues: CASSLRGTAPYEQYF.

J is TRBJ2-7 and V is TRBV24-1; 7 nucleotides align to TRBD1. Germline V gene data show CDR1 as KGHDR and CDR2 as SFDVKD. This CDR3 has 15 residues. The junction had 8 bases not matched to a gene; V was cut back by 4 bases and J by 3 bases. The CDR3 DNA reads TGTGCCACCAGTGACCCCTCCCGGACAGGCTACGAGCAGTACTTC. It codes for CATSDPSRTGYEQYF.

V gene TRBV7-2 combines with J gene TRBJ1-6; tentatively, D is TRBD1 (5 bases). The V gene's germline CDR1 is SGHTA and CDR2 FQGNSA. This CDR3 comprises 15 residues. Trimming pared 3 bases from V and 5 bases from J, leaving 11 bases between. CDR3 loop: CASSLSDSHNSPLHF. CDR3 DNA sequence: TGTGCCAGCAGCTTGAGTGACAGCCATAATTCACCCCTCCACTTT.